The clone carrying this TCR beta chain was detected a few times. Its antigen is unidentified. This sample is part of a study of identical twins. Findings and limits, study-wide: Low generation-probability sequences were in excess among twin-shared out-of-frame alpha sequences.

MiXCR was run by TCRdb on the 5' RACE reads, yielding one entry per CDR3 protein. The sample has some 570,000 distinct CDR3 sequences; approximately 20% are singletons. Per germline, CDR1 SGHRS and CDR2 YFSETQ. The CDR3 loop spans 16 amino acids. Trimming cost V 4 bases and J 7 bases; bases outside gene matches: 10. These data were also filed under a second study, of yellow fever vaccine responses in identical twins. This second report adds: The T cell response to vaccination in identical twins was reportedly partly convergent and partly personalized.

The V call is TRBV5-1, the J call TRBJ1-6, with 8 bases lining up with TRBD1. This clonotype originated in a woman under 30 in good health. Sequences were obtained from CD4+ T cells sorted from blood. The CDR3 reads CASSPATGAENSPLHF. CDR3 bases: TGCGCCAGCAGCCCAGCGACAGGGGCTGAGAATTCACCCCTCCACTTT.